A selection of T cell receptor beta chains follows, all from one sample in a study of response to subunit inactivated influenza vaccine. MiXCR, run by TCRdb on the RT-PCR reads, gives a single entry per CDR3 protein. The sample yields a few hundred thousand distinct CDR3 sequences, roughly 15% seen once. The sample here was PBMCs from blood, taken approximately 12 days after vaccination. The receptors stem from a man aged 45-60 years who received an inactivated influenza vaccine. Both conserved end residues are part of each CDR3. A D gene is named only where the DNA matches it firmly. Where a row states a size, it is once, few, many or the class of an expanded clone; other rows omit it.

CDR3 DNA: TGTGCCAGCAGCCAGAGCTCATACGTGGACACCGGGGAGCTGTTTTTT; CDR3 protein: CASSQSSYVDTGELFF; clone size: few; D gene: NA; J gene: TRBJ2-2; V gene: TRBV6-2/TRBV6-3
CDR3 DNA: TGTGCCAGCAGCGTAGGACTAGCTTCCAATGAGCAGTTCTTC; CDR3 protein: CASSVGLASNEQFF; clone size: few; D gene: TRBD2; J gene: TRBJ2-1; V gene: TRBV9
CDR3 DNA: TGTGCCAGCAGCTTAGCCGGGAGGGTCCCCAATGAGCAGTTCTTC; CDR3 protein: CASSLAGRVPNEQFF; clone size: NA; D gene: TRBD2; J gene: TRBJ2-1; V gene: TRBV7-2
CDR3 DNA: TGCAGTGCGAGAGCGCCGGGGCAAGAGACCCAGTACTTC; CDR3 protein: CSARAPGQETQYF; clone size: NA; D gene: NA; J gene: TRBJ2-5; V gene: TRBV20-1
CDR3 DNA: TGTGCCAGCAGTTTTGGAGACGGGAATTTAGGGGAGCAGTACTTC; CDR3 protein: CASSFGDGNLGEQYF; clone size: many; D gene: NA; J gene: TRBJ2-7; V gene: TRBV12-3/TRBV12-4
CDR3 DNA: TGTGCCAGCAGCGCCCGGACAGGGGGCTATGGCTACACCTTC; CDR3 protein: CASSARTGGYGYTF; clone size: few; D gene: TRBD1; J gene: TRBJ1-2; V gene: TRBV5-6
CDR3 DNA: TGTGCCAGCAGTTTATCTCAGGGGGCCGCCAATGAGCAGTTCTTC; CDR3 protein: CASSLSQGAANEQFF; clone size: many; D gene: TRBD1; J gene: TRBJ2-1; V gene: TRBV28
CDR3 DNA: TGTGCCACCGAAGTCGGGGACACGACTAACTCTGGCTACACCTTC; CDR3 protein: CATEVGDTTNSGYTF; clone size: NA; D gene: NA; J gene: TRBJ1-2; V gene: TRBV6-1
CDR3 DNA: TGCGCCAGCAGCTTGGGAATGAGGATGGAAAAACTGTTTTTT; CDR3 protein: CASSLGMRMEKLFF; clone size: many; D gene: NA; J gene: TRBJ1-4; V gene: TRBV5-1
CDR3 DNA: TGTGCCAGCAGCCAAGCCCAGGTCCTCCACTTT; CDR3 protein: CASSQAQVLHF; clone size: few; D gene: NA; J gene: TRBJ1-6; V gene: TRBV3-1
CDR3 DNA: TGTGCCAGCTATTCCAGCGCAGCGGGGGAAGAGACCCAGTACTTC; CDR3 protein: CASYSSAAGEETQYF; clone size: few; D gene: TRBD2; J gene: TRBJ2-5; V gene: TRBV28
CDR3 DNA: TGCGCCAGCAGCGCACAGGGGGCCACCTACGAGCAGTACTTC; CDR3 protein: CASSAQGATYEQYF; clone size: NA; D gene: TRBD1; J gene: TRBJ2-7; V gene: TRBV5-1
CDR3 DNA: TGTGCCAGCAGGTCGACAGGGAGCTCCTACGAGCAGTACTTC; CDR3 protein: CASRSTGSSYEQYF; clone size: few; D gene: TRBD1; J gene: TRBJ2-7; V gene: TRBV12-3/TRBV12-4
CDR3 DNA: TGTGCCAGCTCACCTTCCAGACAGACTAACACCGGGGAGCTGTTTTTT; CDR3 protein: CASSPSRQTNTGELFF; clone size: NA; D gene: NA; J gene: TRBJ2-2; V gene: TRBV18
CDR3 DNA: TGTGCCAGCAGCGTAGGGCGGGAGGAGGCGGAGACCCAGTACTTC; CDR3 protein: CASSVGREEAETQYF; clone size: few; D gene: TRBD2; J gene: TRBJ2-5; V gene: TRBV9
CDR3 DNA: TGCGCCAGCAGCCAGGGCGGGGGTGAGCAGTTCTTC; CDR3 protein: CASSQGGGEQFF; clone size: many; D gene: TRBD2; J gene: TRBJ2-1; V gene: TRBV5-1
CDR3 DNA: TGTGCCAGCAGTTTAAGATCGACCTATAACAATGAGCAGTTCTTC; CDR3 protein: CASSLRSTYNNEQFF; clone size: few; D gene: NA; J gene: TRBJ2-1; V gene: TRBV27
CDR3 DNA: TGCGCCAGCAGCCAAGACCCCCTAGCTAGAAATGAGCAGTTCTTC; CDR3 protein: CASSQDPLARNEQFF; clone size: NA; D gene: NA; J gene: TRBJ2-1; V gene: TRBV4-3
CDR3 DNA: TGTGCCAGCAGCTTACTTAGCGGGGGTTCCCGGTATGACCAGTACTTC; CDR3 protein: CASSLLSGGSRYDQYF; clone size: NA; D gene: TRBD2; J gene: TRBJ2-5; V gene: TRBV7-8
CDR3 DNA: TGTGCCAGCAGCCAAGATGAGGGAGCCTCCAGGGATTTT; CDR3 protein: CASSQDEGASRDF; clone size: once; D gene: NA; J gene: TRBJ1-5; V gene: TRBV4-2
CDR3 DNA: TGTGCCAGTCGAGCTAGCGGGACCTACGAGCAGTACTTC; CDR3 protein: CASRASGTYEQYF; clone size: few; D gene: TRBD2; J gene: TRBJ2-7; V gene: TRBV27
CDR3 DNA: TGTGCCAGCAGTGAGTCGGTAGCGGGGTCCTACGAGCAGTACTTC; CDR3 protein: CASSESVAGSYEQYF; clone size: many; D gene: TRBD2; J gene: TRBJ2-7; V gene: TRBV2
CDR3 DNA: TGTGCCAGCAGCGCCGTACAGGGGGCCTACGAGCAGTACTTC; CDR3 protein: CASSAVQGAYEQYF; clone size: few; D gene: TRBD1; J gene: TRBJ2-7; V gene: TRBV11-2
CDR3 DNA: TGTGCCAGCAGTCCGACAGCTATGAACACTGAAGCTTTCTTT; CDR3 protein: CASSPTAMNTEAFF; clone size: many; D gene: NA; J gene: TRBJ1-1; V gene: TRBV11-1
CDR3 DNA: TGTGCCAGCAGCTTTATGATAGCGGGACCGAACACCGGGGAGCTGTTTTTT; CDR3 protein: CASSFMIAGPNTGELFF; clone size: NA; D gene: TRBD2; J gene: TRBJ2-2; V gene: TRBV7-6
CDR3 DNA: TGCGCCAGCAGCCTAGGGACAGGGACCACCGGGGAGCTATTTTTT; CDR3 protein: CASSLGTGTTGELFF; clone size: NA; D gene: TRBD1; J gene: TRBJ2-2; V gene: TRBV5-1
CDR3 DNA: TGTGCCAGCAGCTTAGAACTAGCGGGGCCACGGGTAGGCGAGCAGTACTTC; CDR3 protein: CASSLELAGPRVGEQYF; clone size: few; D gene: TRBD2; J gene: TRBJ2-7; V gene: TRBV11-2
CDR3 DNA: TGTGCCAGCAGCCCGACCGGGACCAAGGACTACGAGCAGTACTTC; CDR3 protein: CASSPTGTKDYEQYF; clone size: NA; D gene: NA; J gene: TRBJ2-7; V gene: TRBV7-2
CDR3 DNA: TGTGCCGCAGAAGCAGCAGTCGCGGGGATTAATGGCTACACCTTC; CDR3 protein: CAAEAAVAGINGYTF; clone size: NA; D gene: NA; J gene: TRBJ1-2; V gene: TRBV10-3
CDR3 DNA: TGCGCCAGCAGCCCGCAGCCGGGACCTAACTATGGCTACACCTTC; CDR3 protein: CASSPQPGPNYGYTF; clone size: many; D gene: NA; J gene: TRBJ1-2; V gene: TRBV4-1
CDR3 DNA: TGCGCCAGCAGAAACGTCGCAGGACCCTACCCTAACTATGGCTACACCTTC; CDR3 protein: CASRNVAGPYPNYGYTF; clone size: few; D gene: NA; J gene: TRBJ1-2; V gene: TRBV4-1
CDR3 DNA: TGTGCCAGCACCACTAGCGGGGGGGGAATCACCGGGGAGCTGTTTTTT; CDR3 protein: CASTTSGGGITGELFF; clone size: NA; D gene: TRBD2; J gene: TRBJ2-2; V gene: TRBV12-3/TRBV12-4
CDR3 DNA: TGTGCCAGCAGCTTAGCGGGACACCACAATGAGCAGTTCTTC; CDR3 protein: CASSLAGHHNEQFF; clone size: NA; D gene: NA; J gene: TRBJ2-1; V gene: TRBV11-2
CDR3 DNA: TGCAGCGCCTCCGGGACTAGCTTCGCAGATACGCAGTATTTT; CDR3 protein: CSASGTSFADTQYF; clone size: NA; D gene: TRBD2; J gene: TRBJ2-3; V gene: TRBV29-1